This T cell receptor (beta chain) was captured in a study of blood T cell repertoires in COVID-19. As for the study in general: Donors in the United States, Italy and Spain gave samples during acute or convalescent COVID-19. Sources were T cells, B-cell-depleted T cells, or PBMCs; the material itself was cDNA or gDNA.

The germline V gene encodes CDR1 MNHEY and CDR2 SMNVEV (reference sequence). This CDR3 contains 16 residues. Trimming left V 6 bases short and J 4 bases short, with 16 bases between. Per the study methods: The assay estimated nucleated cells by amplifying reference gene primers. Here immunoSEQ multiplex PCR was the method, and the copy in TCRdb shows in-frame clones only, minus some. V and J calls and clone size follow that table, whereas D and trimming were derived from the DNA. The sample holds hundreds of thousands of clones, approximately 80% seen once. Sequenced input: peripheral blood. The receptor's source is an elderly woman with active or convalescent COVID-19. V usage is TRBV27 and J usage is TRBJ1-6; D is possibly TRBD1 (6 bases). CDR3 sequence reads: CASRRTGWSYNSPLHF. The CDR3 nucleotides read TGTGCCAGCAGAAGAACAGGGTGGTCTTATAATTCACCCCTCCACTTT.